This TCR beta chain was identified during a study of T cells after yellow fever vaccination. The study, taken as a whole, reports: Clonotypes shared by both compartments, CD4 and CD8, made up a small share.

This clonotype came up a few times. Its antigen is not known. Germline lookup yields CDR1 SGHTA and CDR2 FQGNSA. V gave up 0 bases and J gave up 2 bases, with 11 bases separating them. CDR3 length: 16 amino acids. TCRdb reanalysed the 5' RACE reads using MiXCR and keeps one entry per CDR3 protein. This sample has about 320,000 distinct CDR3 sequences, with about 10% found just once. The sequence came from a man aged 18 to 29 who received the YFV17D yellow fever vaccine. The sample in question was CD4+ T cells sorted from PBMCs, obtained 45 days after the yellow fever booster vaccination. J is TRBJ1-5 and V is TRBV7-2; possibly TRBD1 for D (6 bases). The CDR3 region is CASSLAAQGGNQPQHF. The CDR3 nucleotides are TGTGCCAGCAGCTTAGCGGCACAGGGAGGCAATCAGCCCCAGCATTTT.